One and the same sample provided the 31 T cell receptor beta chains below, sequenced in a study of T cell changes during pregnancy in multiple sclerosis. Generated by immunoSEQ multiplex PCR, the TCRdb table keeps only in-frame clones and is missing some. Among about 76,000 clones listed, roughly 94% were seen once. Sequences were derived from peripheral blood, sampled in the third trimester of pregnancy. The receptors here all came from a female donor with multiple sclerosis, enrolled in a pregnancy study.

The gene calls are TRBV12-5 and TRBJ1-4; 7 bases line up with TRBD1. Germline values: CDR1 LGHNT, CDR2 FRNRAP. This CDR3 has 16 amino acids. The V and J ends lost 0 bases and 5 bases, in that order; junction bases with no gene match: 6. Here the CDR3 DNA reads TGTGCTAGTGGTTTGGTAATCGGGACAGCGAATGAAAAACTGTTTTTT. Its translation: CASGLVIGTANEKLFF.

This chain uses TRBV5-1 with TRBJ1-2, with 7 bases that match TRBD1. The V segment lost 7 bases and the J segment 8 bases; nucleotides outside the gene matches: 11. From germline, CDR1 is SGHRS and CDR2 YFSETQ. The CDR3 totals 13 residues. The CDR3 here is CASFLTGIEGYTF. The CDR3 DNA follows: TGCGCCAGCTTCCTGACAGGGATTGAAGGCTACACCTTC. Using reference TRBV5-1 and TRBJ1-2 for the parts outside the CDR3, the full variable domain is KAGVTQTPRYLIKTRGQQVTLSCSPISGHRSVSWYQQTPGQGLQFLFEYFSETQRNKGNFPGRFSGRQFSNSRSEMNVSTLELGDSALYLCASFLTGIEGYTFGSGTRLTVV.

DNA for the CDR3: TGTGCCATCAGTGAGTCAATCTACCCCACCTACAATGAGCAGTTCTTC. It yields the protein CAISESIYPTYNEQFF. This chain links TRBV10-3 with TRBJ2-1, with D hard to call. Germline CDR1 is ENHRY and CDR2 is SYGVKD. CDR3 length: 16 amino acids. The V gene lost 0 bases and the J gene lost 2 bases, with 11 bases spanning the gap.

This clone is a singleton in its sample. This chain connects TRBV4-3 to TRBJ2-3; D gene unclear. The CDR3 totals 15 residues. Germline CDR1 LGHNA, CDR2 YSLEER. V was cut by 0 bases and J by 0 bases, with 7 bases left in between. In nucleotides, the CDR3 is TGCGCCAGCAGCCAAGACGTATCTAGCACAGATACGCAGTATTTT. Amino acids: CASSQDVSSTDTQYF.

V usage is TRBV5-6 and J usage is TRBJ1-1; D might be TRBD1 (6 bases). V was cut by 3 bases and J by 3 bases, with 12 bases left in between. The germline V gene encodes CDR1 SGHDT and CDR2 YYEEEE. CDR3 length: 14 residues. This CDR3 reads CASSSRGVYTEAFF. The CDR3 DNA follows: TGTGCCAGCAGCTCCAGGGGAGTGTACACTGAAGCTTTCTTT.

The V call is TRBV9, the J call TRBJ2-2, with a tentative D call TRBD2 (6 bases). In germline, CDR1 is SGDLS, CDR2 YYNGEE. Trimming removed 5 bases from V and 1 base from J, with 15 bases in between. This CDR3 spans 16 amino acids. Here the CDR3 DNA reads TGTGCCAGCAGTTTATACGGCGGGGTGAACACCGGGGAGCTGTTTTTT. The encoded protein is CASSLYGGVNTGELFF. Drawing the rest from reference TRBV9 and TRBJ2-2, the complete variable domain is DSGVTQTPKHLITATGQRVTLRCSPRSGDLSVYWYQQSLDQGLQFLIQYYNGEERAKGNILERFSAQQFPDLHSELNLSSLELGDSALYFCASSLYGGVNTGELFFGEGSRLTVL.

The CDR3 spells CASTLSGPNYGYTF. The CDR3 DNA reads TGTGCCAGCACTCTTTCGGGTCCTAACTATGGCTACACCTTC. The chain carries TRBV7-8 and TRBJ1-2; D ambiguous. V lost 7 bases and J 0 bases, leaving 12 bases between the germline ends. CDR3 length: 14 amino acids. CDR1 is SGHVS and CDR2 is FQNEAQ in the germline V gene. The full variable domain, completed using reference TRBV7-8 and TRBJ1-2, is GAGVSQSPRYKVAKRGQDVALRCDPISGHVSLFWYQQALGQGPEFLTYFQNEAQLDKSGLPSDRFFAERPEGSVSTLKIQRTQQEDSAVYLCASTLSGPNYGYTFGSGTRLTVV.

A few counts support this clone. V gene TRBV11-2 combines with J gene TRBJ1-6; D not resolved. Trimming shortened V by 5 bases and J by 9 bases, and 8 bases separated the two germline ends. This CDR3 spans 12 amino acids. Germline V gene sequence: CDR1 SGHAT, CDR2 FQNNGV. CDR3 nucleotides: TGTGCCAGCAGCCCCCCCAGTTCACCCCTCCACTTT. Protein: CASSPPSSPLHF. Full variable domain (missing parts from reference TRBV11-2 and TRBJ1-6): EAGVAQSPRYKIIEKRQSVAFWCNPISGHATLYWYQQILGQGPKLLIQFQNNGVVDDSQLPKDRFSAERLKGVDSTLKIQPAKLEDSAVYLCASSPPSSPLHFGNGTRLTVT.

The V call is TRBV19, the J call TRBJ2-2, with 12 bases aligning to TRBD2. J was trimmed by 5 bases and V by 4 bases; bases with no gene match: 5. This CDR3 contains 16 residues. The germline CDR1 and CDR2 sequences are LNHDA and SQIVND (reference sequence). CDR3 bases: TGTGCCAGTAGTAGCCTAGCGGGGGGGCGGACCGGGGAGCTGTTTTTT. It is translated as CASSSLAGGRTGELFF.

This rearrangement joins TRBV6-5 to TRBJ2-1, with 7 bases matching TRBD1. J lost 4 bases, V lost 6 bases, and 9 bases had no gene match. Germline CDR1 MNHEY, CDR2 SVGAGI. The CDR3 loop spans 15 amino acids. This CDR3 reads CASSLSGQIYNEQFF. For the CDR3, the DNA is TGTGCCAGCAGCCTATCGGGACAGATTTACAATGAGCAGTTCTTC.

The chain carries TRBV11-1 and TRBJ2-1; TRBD2 matches 16 bases. The ends lost 5 bases at V and 4 bases at J; junction bases unmatched: 11. Germline CDR1 reads SGHAT; CDR2 reads FQDESV (reference sequence). This CDR3 region has 19 residues. CDR3 region: CASSLTPGLAGGLYNEQFF. The CDR3, as DNA: TGTGCCAGCAGCCTTACTCCGGGACTAGCGGGGGGGCTGTACAATGAGCAGTTCTTC.

This rearrangement joins TRBV9 to TRBJ2-7; 8 nucleotides match TRBD2. The CDR3 loop spans 14 amino acids. V was pared by 3 bases and J by 3 bases, with 5 bases of the junction left unmatched. Germline V lookup: CDR1 SGDLS, CDR2 YYNGEE. The CDR3 loop reads CASSAGGTDYEQYF. The CDR3, as DNA: TGTGCCAGCAGCGCGGGGGGGACCGACTACGAGCAGTACTTC. Full variable domain (remainder filled in from reference TRBV9 and TRBJ2-7): DSGVTQTPKHLITATGQRVTLRCSPRSGDLSVYWYQQSLDQGLQFLIQYYNGEERAKGNILERFSAQQFPDLHSELNLSSLELGDSALYFCASSAGGTDYEQYFGPGTRLTVT.

V and J are TRBV10-3 and TRBJ1-2, with D tentatively TRBD1 (6 bases). Per germline, CDR1 ENHRY and CDR2 SYGVKD. The CDR3 contains 13 residues. Deletions cut 2 bases from V and 6 bases from J, with 10 bases between. Here the CDR3 DNA reads TGTGCCATCAGTGAGAGGGGGTGGGATGGCTACACCTTC. Translation gives CAISERGWDGYTF.

This clone was seen a single time. The chain has TRBV6-6 and TRBJ1-1, with 7 bases identical to TRBD1. This CDR3 contains 12 residues. With V trimmed by 5 bases and J by 8 bases, 5 bases remained unmatched. Germline V gene data show CDR1 as MNHNY and CDR2 as SVGAGI (reference sequence). Here the CDR3 DNA reads TGTGCCAGCAGTCCTACAGGGGCGGAAGCTTTCTTT. Its translation is CASSPTGAEAFF.

The V call is TRBV11-3, the J call TRBJ2-7, with 10 nucleotides matching TRBD1. CDR1 and CDR2 from the germline V gene are SGHNT and YENEEA. The CDR3 is 15 amino acids. Trimming took 4 bases from V and 2 from J; bases not matched to a gene: 5. The CDR3 DNA is TGTGCCAGCAGCTCGAGGACAGGGGGGCCCTACGAGCAGTACTTC. This translates into CASSSRTGGPYEQYF.

There are a few counts of this clone. The chain combines TRBV4-1 with TRBJ2-4; 13 nucleotides match TRBD2. Germline V gene sequence: CDR1 MGHRA, CDR2 YSYEKL. The CDR3 runs 16 residues. V trimming: 11 bases; J trimming: 0 bases; junction bases outside the gene matches: 7. CDR3 amino acids: CASTSGGGLAKNIQYF. CDR3 coding DNA: TGCGCCTCAACTAGCGGGGGGGGGTTAGCCAAAAACATTCAGTACTTC.

The chain carries TRBV10-3 and TRBJ1-2, with D possibly TRBD1 on 5 matching bases. Germline CDR1 and CDR2: ENHRY and SYGVKD. CDR3 length equals 14 residues. With 2 bases removed from V and 4 bases from J, the gap between germline ends came to 11 bases. CDR3 region: CAISEGGEIYGYTF. The CDR3 DNA reads TGTGCCATCAGTGAGGGGGGGGAGATCTATGGCTACACCTTC.

V usage is TRBV7-6 and J usage is TRBJ2-3; 12 nucleotides agree with TRBD2. This CDR3 has 15 amino acids. With 6 bases clipped from V and 1 base from J, the junction kept 2 bases outside the gene matches. The V gene's germline CDR1 is SGHVS and CDR2 FNYEAQ. This CDR3 reads CASRPSGGGTDTQYF. CDR3 DNA: TGTGCCAGCAGACCTAGCGGGGGGGGCACAGATACGCAGTATTTT.

The chain joins TRBV2 to TRBJ1-1; a possible D gene is TRBD1 (5 bases). The CDR3 length is 13 residues. Trimming shortened V by 8 bases and J by 8 bases, and 18 bases separated the two germline ends. Per the germline V gene, CDR1 is SNHLY and CDR2 is FYNNEI. The CDR3 DNA is TGTGCCAGCTGTCGGCTGGGGCAGTCAGAAGCTTTCTTT. Translating it yields CASCRLGQSEAFF.

The chain combines TRBV6-6 with TRBJ2-1; TRBD1 matches at 10 bases. Looked up from germline, CDR1 is MNHNY and CDR2 is SVGAGI (reference sequence). With V trimmed by 2 bases and J by 8 bases, 9 bases remained unmatched. This CDR3 has 16 residues. The CDR3 nucleotides are TGTGCCAGCAGTTACGTTTGGGACAGGGGAGGCGATGAGCAGTTCTTC. It yields the protein CASSYVWDRGGDEQFF.

The chain is built from TRBV5-4 and TRBJ2-5; 12 nucleotides agree with TRBD2. The CDR3 is 17 residues long. J gave up 5 bases and V 1 base, and 9 bases lay outside the gene matches. From germline, CDR1 is SGHNT and CDR2 YYREEE (reference sequence). The CDR3 here is CASSLLAGGRGGETQYF. DNA for the CDR3: TGTGCCAGCAGCTTGCTAGCGGGGGGGCGAGGGGGGGAGACCCAGTACTTC.

This clone was observed a handful of times. The rearrangement links TRBV29-1 to TRBJ1-1; the D gene is possibly TRBD1 (5 bases). This CDR3 contains 12 residues. V lost 5 bases and J 0 bases, leaving 7 bases between the germline ends. Germline values: CDR1 SQVTM, CDR2 ANQGSEA. The CDR3 sequence is CSVIGVNTEAFF. Here the CDR3 DNA reads TGCAGCGTTATAGGGGTGAACACTGAAGCTTTCTTT.

This clone has a single count. The V and J genes are TRBV13 and TRBJ1-1; 7 nucleotides match TRBD1. With V trimmed by 2 bases and J by 3 bases, 9 bases remained unmatched. The CDR3 totals 16 residues. Germline V gene data show CDR1 as PRHDT and CDR2 as FYEKMQ (reference sequence). DNA for the CDR3: TGTGCCAGCAGCTTACGGCAGGGGGGTAGATACACTGAAGCTTTCTTT. As protein: CASSLRQGGRYTEAFF. Full variable domain (rest looked up from reference TRBV13 and TRBJ1-1): AAGVIQSPRHLIKEKRETATLKCYPIPRHDTVYWYQQGPGQDPQFLISFYEKMQSDKGSIPDRFSAQQFSDYHSELNMSSLELGDSALYFCASSLRQGGRYTEAFFGQGTRLTVV.

V usage is TRBV9 and J usage is TRBJ2-1, with D maybe TRBD1 (5 bases). Germline CDR1 SGDLS, CDR2 YYNGEE. The V end was cut by 0 bases, the J end by 7 bases, with 11 bases between. This CDR3 region has 14 residues. DNA of the CDR3: TGTGCCAGCAGCGTAGGGGGTTCAGGGAATGAGCAGTTCTTC. Amino acid sequence: CASSVGGSGNEQFF. The entire variable domain, with the rest obtained from reference TRBV9 and TRBJ2-1, is as follows: DSGVTQTPKHLITATGQRVTLRCSPRSGDLSVYWYQQSLDQGLQFLIQYYNGEERAKGNILERFSAQQFPDLHSELNLSSLELGDSALYFCASSVGGSGNEQFFGPGTRLTVL.

This clone has just one count. The J gene is TRBJ1-3, the V gene TRBV7-6, with 9 bases that match TRBD1. Germline assignment: CDR1 SGHVS and CDR2 FNYEAQ. The CDR3 length is 15 residues. The J segment lost 4 bases and the V segment lost 5 bases, leaving 6 bases of the junction unmatched. CDR3 in amino acids: CASSPQGARGNTIYF. DNA of the CDR3: TGTGCCAGCAGCCCACAGGGGGCGCGGGGAAACACCATATATTTT.

V is TRBV7-3 and J is TRBJ2-1, with 8 bases lining up with TRBD2. In germline, CDR1 is SGHTA, CDR2 FQGTGA. V shed 5 bases, J shed 2 bases, and the junction held 17 bases outside the gene matches. The CDR3 totals 19 residues. CDR3 sequence (DNA): TGTGCCAGCAGCCAATACCCCCAATGGGGAGCGGGGGCCTACAATGAGCAGTTCTTC. Amino acids: CASSQYPQWGAGAYNEQFF.

V is TRBV30 and J is TRBJ2-7; 7 bases map to TRBD1. The ends lost 3 bases at V and 3 bases at J; junction bases unmatched: 5. The germline V gene has CDR1 GTSNPN and CDR2 SVGIG (reference sequence). This CDR3 spans 13 amino acids. DNA for the CDR3: TGTGCCTGGAGGCGGACAGGAATCTACGAGCAGTACTTC. Amino acids: CAWRRTGIYEQYF.

The chain joins TRBV29-1 to TRBJ2-5, with TRBD1 identical over 7 bases. With 6 bases clipped from V and 1 base from J, the junction kept 5 bases outside the gene matches. Germline-derived CDR1 and CDR2 are SQVTM and ANQGSEA. This CDR3 spans 13 amino acids. The CDR3 is CSVGQAPQETQYF. In nucleotides, the CDR3 is TGCAGCGTCGGACAGGCCCCCCAAGAGACCCAGTACTTC.

The chain couples TRBV7-3 to TRBJ2-2; 7 bases fit TRBD2. Germline-derived CDR1 and CDR2 are SGHTA and FQGTGA. The CDR3 has 15 residues. Trimming took 2 bases from V and 7 from J; bases not matched to a gene: 7. The CDR3 loop reads CASSLRGDGGGELFF. CDR3 coding DNA: TGTGCCAGCAGCTTACGGGGGGATGGTGGCGGGGAGCTGTTTTTT.

The genes are TRBV5-6 and TRBJ1-2; D gene unclear. Trimming pared 1 base from V and 4 bases from J, leaving 11 bases between. This CDR3 is built from 14 residues. CDR1 SGHDT and CDR2 YYEEEE come from the germline V gene. CDR3 sequence (DNA): TGTGCCAGCAGCTTGATAGTGTCGTCCTATGGCTACACCTTC. Its translation: CASSLIVSSYGYTF.

Only a few counts were recorded for this clone. This chain joins TRBV9 and TRBJ1-2; TRBD1 matches 7 bases. Trimming at V came to 3 bases and at J to 5 bases, leaving 10 bases not matched to a gene. This CDR3 comprises 15 residues. Germline CDR1 SGDLS, CDR2 YYNGEE. In DNA, the CDR3 is TGTGCCAGCAGCGCAACAGGGGTAGAGGGGTATGGCTACACCTTC. Protein sequence: CASSATGVEGYGYTF.